One sample yielded the 7 T cell receptor beta chains listed below, sequenced in a study of PD-1 blockade in classical Hodgkin lymphoma. Regarding time point: cycle 4 day 1 (C4D1), after 6 weeks of nivolumab. No patient escaped relapse after autologous stem cell transplantation, and brentuximab vedotin exposure varied. Generated by immunoSEQ multiplex PCR, the TCRdb table keeps only in-frame clones and is missing some. The sample comprises approximately 21,000 clones, more than 70% of which are singletons, and 13% rests with the top ten. Specimen: peripheral blood mononuclear cells (PBMCs), collected before the fourth cycle of nivolumab. These receptors originate from a human donor with classical Hodgkin lymphoma.

This clone appeared a few times. The V call is TRBV7-9, the J call TRBJ1-5; the D gene is possibly TRBD1 (5 bases). Looked up from germline, CDR1 is SEHNR and CDR2 is FQNEAQ (reference sequence). The CDR3 is 13 amino acids. Deletions cut 1 base from V and 7 bases from J, with 8 bases between. The CDR3 bases are TGTGCCAGCAGCTTAGGAGACAGCCAGCCCCAGCATTTT. As protein: CASSLGDSQPQHF.

The chain is built from TRBV27 and TRBJ1-2; tentative D call: TRBD1 (5 bases). CDR3 size: 14 residues. The germline V and J ends were trimmed by 9 bases and 4 bases, with 18 bases remaining between them. Germline V gene data show CDR1 as MNHEY and CDR2 as SMNVEV (reference sequence). Here the CDR3 reads CASGQEGTGYGYTF. CDR3 nucleotide sequence: TGTGCCAGTGGACAAGAGGGTACTGGCTATGGCTACACCTTC.

The chain links TRBV30 to TRBJ2-5, with TRBD1 as a possible D gene (6 bases). Germline V gene data show CDR1 as GTSNPN and CDR2 as SVGIG (reference sequence). V lost 1 base to trimming and J lost 5 bases, with 20 bases between them. The CDR3 extends over 16 amino acids. The CDR3 region has the DNA TGTGCCTGGAGTGAAGTACAGGGCCACTTGACTGAGACCCAGTACTTC. It specifies CAWSEVQGHLTETQYF.

The chain recombines TRBV5-1 with TRBJ1-2, with TRBD1 matching 7 bases. Per germline, CDR1 SGHRS and CDR2 YFSETQ. This CDR3 is 12 amino acids long. V was pared by 8 bases and J by 5 bases, with 6 bases of the junction left unmatched. CDR3 coding DNA: TGCGCCAGTGGGACAGCTACTTATGGCTACACCTTC. Translated: CASGTATYGYTF.

The chain is built from TRBV5-4 and TRBJ2-1; 11 bases are shared with TRBD1. The CDR3 runs 15 residues. CDR1 is SGHNT, CDR2 YYREEE, per germline (reference sequence). Unmatched junction bases numbered 6, after V lost 4 bases and J lost 6 bases. The CDR3 reads CASSPGTGGLNEQFF. Written as DNA, the CDR3 is TGTGCCAGCAGCCCCGGGACAGGGGGTCTCAATGAGCAGTTCTTC.

CDR3 in amino acids: CAISEALAGDRPYEQYF. CDR3 nucleotides: TGTGCCATCAGTGAGGCGCTAGCGGGAGATCGCCCCTACGAGCAGTACTTC. The V call is TRBV10-3, the J call TRBJ2-7; TRBD2 matches 10 bases. J was trimmed by 2 bases and V by 2 bases; bases with no gene match: 9. The CDR3 length is 17 residues. Germline V gives CDR1 ENHRY, CDR2 SYGVKD.

The rearrangement uses TRBV6-6 and TRBJ2-1; D might be TRBD1 or TRBD2, each matching 5 bases. The CDR3 runs 12 residues. Germline lookup yields CDR1 MNHNY and CDR2 SVGAGI (reference sequence). V was pared by 7 bases and J by 8 bases, with 12 bases between. Here the CDR3 DNA reads TGTGCCAGCACCGAGGGGTGGTATGAGCAGTTCTTC. It translates to CASTEGWYEQFF.